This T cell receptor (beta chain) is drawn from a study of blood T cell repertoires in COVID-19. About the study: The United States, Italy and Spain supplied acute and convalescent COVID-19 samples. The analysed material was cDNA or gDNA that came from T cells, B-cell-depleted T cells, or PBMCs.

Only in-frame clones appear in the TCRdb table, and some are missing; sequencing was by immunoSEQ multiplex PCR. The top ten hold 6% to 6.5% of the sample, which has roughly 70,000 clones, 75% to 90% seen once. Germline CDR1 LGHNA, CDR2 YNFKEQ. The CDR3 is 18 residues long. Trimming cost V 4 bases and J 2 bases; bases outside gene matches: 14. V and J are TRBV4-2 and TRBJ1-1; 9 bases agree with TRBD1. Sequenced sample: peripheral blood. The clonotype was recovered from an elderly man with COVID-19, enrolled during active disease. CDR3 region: CASSPPSPQGARNTEAFF. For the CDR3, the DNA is TGTGCCAGCAGCCCACCATCTCCACAGGGGGCACGAAACACTGAAGCTTTCTTT.